The 7 T cell receptor beta chains below all came from one sample that was sequenced in a study of cytomegalovirus exposure and HLA in healthy donors. Primers included in the PCR were 60 Vbeta and 13 Jbeta primers. Profiling relied on immunoSEQ multiplex PCR, and the TCRdb table lists in-frame clones only, not all of them. The sample lists some 60,000 clones; 65% to 85% were seen once. Sequencing was done on a sample of PBMCs. Source of these receptors: a male donor in good health and CMV-seronegative.

The chain combines TRBV7-2 with TRBJ2-1, with TRBD1 matching over 7 bases. The CDR3 has 15 residues. Germline assignment: CDR1 SGHTA and CDR2 FQGNSA. With V trimmed by 3 bases and J by 2 bases, 4 bases remained unmatched. CDR3 DNA: TGTGCCAGCAGCTTCGACAGGGATACCTACAATGAGCAGTTCTTC. Translated: CASSFDRDTYNEQFF.

This clone came up a few times. J is TRBJ2-1 and V is TRBV7-2; a possible D gene is TRBD2 (6 bases). Trimming pared 3 bases from V and 4 bases from J, leaving 7 bases between. The CDR3 runs 13 residues. Germline CDR1 SGHTA, CDR2 FQGNSA. The CDR3 region has the DNA TGTGCCAGCAGCTTTGGGGGGTACAATGAGCAGTTCTTC. Protein product: CASSFGGYNEQFF.

A single count supports this clone. The gene calls are TRBV30 and TRBJ1-1; a possible D gene is TRBD1 (5 bases). This CDR3 spans 13 amino acids. From germline, CDR1 is GTSNPN and CDR2 SVGIG (reference sequence). Between the trimmed V and J ends, which lost 1 base and 5 bases, there was a span of 11 bases. The CDR3 nucleotides are TGTGCCTGGAGTGCGGGGGTAGCGACTGAAGCTTTCTTT. Its translation: CAWSAGVATEAFF.

The rearrangement links TRBV25-1 to TRBJ2-1, with TRBD2 matching 7 bases. Germline V gene data show CDR1 as MGHDK and CDR2 as SYGVNS. The CDR3 runs 18 residues. With V trimmed by 2 bases and J by 5 bases, 15 bases remained unmatched. CDR3: CASSETLRSASGHNEQFF. In DNA, the CDR3 is TGTGCCAGCAGTGAAACCTTGAGGTCGGCTAGCGGACACAATGAGCAGTTCTTC.

CDR3 residues: CASSVTVQSDTQYF. For the CDR3, the DNA is TGTGCCAGCAGCGTAACAGTTCAGTCAGATACGCAGTATTTT. This sequence joins TRBV9 and TRBJ2-3; D ambiguous. V was pared by 1 base and J by 4 bases, with 10 bases between. The CDR3 consists of 14 residues. Germline CDR1 and CDR2: SGDLS and YYNGEE.

This chain connects TRBV2 to TRBJ2-7; 8 bases are shared with TRBD1. CDR3 length: 13 amino acids. V shed 5 bases and J 4 bases; nucleotides not matched to a gene: 4. Per the germline V gene, CDR1 is SNHLY and CDR2 is FYNNEI. This chain's CDR3 is CASSWTGRYEQYF. In DNA, the CDR3 is TGTGCCAGCAGTTGGACAGGGAGGTACGAGCAGTACTTC.

The chain employs TRBV5-4 and TRBJ2-7; D is unresolved. Trimming cost V 4 bases and J 5 bases, with 13 bases left between them. This CDR3 comprises 13 residues. Germline-derived CDR1 and CDR2 are SGHNT and YYREEE (reference sequence). CDR3 sequence (DNA): TGTGCCAGCAGCCATCCTGACACGAACGAGCAGTACTTC. Protein sequence: CASSHPDTNEQYF.